This T cell receptor beta chain came from a study of Tregs in tolerant kidney transplant recipients. For the study at large: Recipients received nonmyeloablative bone marrow transplants from related graft donors, with transient mixed chimerism. Study findings and constraints: The most relevant donor-specific Treg TCRbeta repertoire apparently came from expansion with activated donor B cells. Some patients' samples used different primers over time, so nucleotide sequences weren't comparable.

The CDR3 is 15 residues long. The V gene's germline CDR1 is LNHDA and CDR2 SQIVND (reference sequence). Unmatched junction bases numbered 7, after V lost 6 bases and J lost 6 bases. Generated by immunoSEQ multiplex PCR, the TCRdb table keeps only in-frame clones and is missing some. The listing contains roughly 50,000 clones. Unstimulated regulatory T cells (CD4+CD25+CD127-), CD4+CD25- non-regulatory cells, CD4 and CD8 cells were FACS-sorted from thawed PBMCs. As regards this clone: Its specificity is unknown. Read coverage stops 3 residues before the CDR3 terminus; the germline J gene supplies the remainder.

This chain joins TRBV19 and TRBJ2-1; TRBD2 agrees at 11 bases. This specimen was CD4+ T cells from blood, taken before the transplant. The TCR originated in a human donor who received a combined kidney and bone marrow transplant. The CDR3 region is CASSVLAGGLNEQFF. CDR3 DNA, as far as it was read: TGTGCCAGTAGCGTTCTAGCGGGGGGTCTCAATGAG.